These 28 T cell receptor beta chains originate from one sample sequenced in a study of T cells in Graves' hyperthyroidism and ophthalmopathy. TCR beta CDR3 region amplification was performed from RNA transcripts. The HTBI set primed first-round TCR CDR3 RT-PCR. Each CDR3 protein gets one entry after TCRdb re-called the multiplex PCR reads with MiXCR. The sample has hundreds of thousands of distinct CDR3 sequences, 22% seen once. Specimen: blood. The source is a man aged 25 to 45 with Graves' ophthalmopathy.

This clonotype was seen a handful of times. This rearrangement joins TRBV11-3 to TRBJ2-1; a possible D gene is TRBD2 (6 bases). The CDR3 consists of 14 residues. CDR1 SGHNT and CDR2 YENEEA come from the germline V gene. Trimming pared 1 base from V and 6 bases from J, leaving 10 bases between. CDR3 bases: TGTGCCAGCAGCTTAGGGGGGGAAACCAATGAGCAGTTCTTC. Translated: CASSLGGETNEQFF. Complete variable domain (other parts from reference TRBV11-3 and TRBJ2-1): EAGVVQSPRYKIIEKKQPVAFWCNPISGHNTLYWYLQNLGQGPELLIRYENEEAVDDSQLPKDRFSAERLKGVDSTLKIQPAELGDSAVYLCASSLGGETNEQFFGPGTRLTVL.

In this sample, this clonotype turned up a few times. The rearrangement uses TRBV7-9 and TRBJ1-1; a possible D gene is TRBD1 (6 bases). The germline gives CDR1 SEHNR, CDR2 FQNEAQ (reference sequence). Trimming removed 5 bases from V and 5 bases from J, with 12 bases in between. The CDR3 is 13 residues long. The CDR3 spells CASSTTGSTEAFF. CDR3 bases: TGTGCCAGCAGCACAACAGGGTCGACTGAAGCTTTCTTT.

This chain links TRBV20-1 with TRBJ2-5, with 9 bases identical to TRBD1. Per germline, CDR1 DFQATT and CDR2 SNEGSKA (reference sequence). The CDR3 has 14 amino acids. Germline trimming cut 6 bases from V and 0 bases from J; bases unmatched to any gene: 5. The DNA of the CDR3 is TGCAGTGCACGTTGGGACAGGGACCAAGAGACCCAGTACTTC. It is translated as CSARWDRDQETQYF.

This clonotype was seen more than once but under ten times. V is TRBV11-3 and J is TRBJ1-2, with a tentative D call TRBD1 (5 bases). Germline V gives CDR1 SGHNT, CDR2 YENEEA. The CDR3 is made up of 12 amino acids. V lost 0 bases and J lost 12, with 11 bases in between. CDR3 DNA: TGTGCCAGCAGCTTAGATAATGGGGCGAACACCTTC. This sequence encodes CASSLDNGANTF.

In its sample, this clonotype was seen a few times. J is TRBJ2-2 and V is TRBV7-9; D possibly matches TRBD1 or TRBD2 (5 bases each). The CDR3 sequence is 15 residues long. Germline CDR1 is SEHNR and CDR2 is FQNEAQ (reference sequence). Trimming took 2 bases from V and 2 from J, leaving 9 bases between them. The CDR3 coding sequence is TGTGCCAGCAGCTTATTGGGGGTAAACACCGGGGAGCTGTTTTTT. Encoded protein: CASSLLGVNTGELFF.

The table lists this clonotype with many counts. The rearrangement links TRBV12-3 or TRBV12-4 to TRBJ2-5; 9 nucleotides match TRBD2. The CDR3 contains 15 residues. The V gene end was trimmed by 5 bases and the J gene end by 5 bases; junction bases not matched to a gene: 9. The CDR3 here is CASSRYQAGGETQYF. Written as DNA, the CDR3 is TGTGCCAGCAGTCGATACCAAGCGGGAGGCGAGACCCAGTACTTC.

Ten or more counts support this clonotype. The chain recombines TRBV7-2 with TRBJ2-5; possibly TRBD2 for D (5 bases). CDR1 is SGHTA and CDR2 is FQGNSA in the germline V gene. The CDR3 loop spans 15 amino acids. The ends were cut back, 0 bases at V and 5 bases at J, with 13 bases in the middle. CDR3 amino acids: CASSLAGVGWETQYF. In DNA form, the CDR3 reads TGTGCCAGCAGCTTAGCGGGAGTGGGTTGGGAGACCCAGTACTTC.

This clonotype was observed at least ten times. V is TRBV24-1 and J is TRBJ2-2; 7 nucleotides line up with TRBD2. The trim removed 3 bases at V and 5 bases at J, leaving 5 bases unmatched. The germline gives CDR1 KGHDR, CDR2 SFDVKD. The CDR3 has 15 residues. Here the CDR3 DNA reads TGTGCCACCAGTGATCGCGGGAGAGAAACCGGGGAGCTGTTTTTT. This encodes CATSDRGRETGELFF.

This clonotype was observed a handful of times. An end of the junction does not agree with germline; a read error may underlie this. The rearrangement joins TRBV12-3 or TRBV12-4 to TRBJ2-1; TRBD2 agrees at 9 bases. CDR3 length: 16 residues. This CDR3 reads CASSLKGTSPHNKQFF. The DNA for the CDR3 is TGTGCCAGCAGTTTGAAAGGGACTAGCCCCCACAATAAGCAGTTCTTC.

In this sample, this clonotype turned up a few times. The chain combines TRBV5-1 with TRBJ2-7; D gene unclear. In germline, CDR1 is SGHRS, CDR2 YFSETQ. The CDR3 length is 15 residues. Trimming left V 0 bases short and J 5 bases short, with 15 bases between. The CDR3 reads CASSLVRGSIDEQYF. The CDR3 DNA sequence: TGCGCCAGCAGCTTGGTTCGTGGATCGATCGACGAGCAGTACTTC.

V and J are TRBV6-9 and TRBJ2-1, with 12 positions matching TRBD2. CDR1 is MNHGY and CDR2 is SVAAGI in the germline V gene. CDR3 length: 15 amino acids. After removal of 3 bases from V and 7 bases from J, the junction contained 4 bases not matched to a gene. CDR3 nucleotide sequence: TGTGCCAGCAGTTACCCCGGACTAGCGGGGAATGAGCAGTTCTTC. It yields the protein CASSYPGLAGNEQFF.

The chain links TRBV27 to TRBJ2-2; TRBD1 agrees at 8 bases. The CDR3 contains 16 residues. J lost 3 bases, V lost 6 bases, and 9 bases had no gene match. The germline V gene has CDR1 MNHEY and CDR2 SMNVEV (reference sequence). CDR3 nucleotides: TGTGCCAGCAGGCCCCTAGACAGGGGAGACACCGGGGAGCTGTTTTTT. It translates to CASRPLDRGDTGELFF.

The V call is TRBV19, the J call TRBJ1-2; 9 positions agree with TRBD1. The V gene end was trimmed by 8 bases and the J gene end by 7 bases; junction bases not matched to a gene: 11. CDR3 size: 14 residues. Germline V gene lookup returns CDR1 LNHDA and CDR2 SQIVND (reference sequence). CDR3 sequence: CASRSGGTGIGYTF. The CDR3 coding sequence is TGTGCCAGTCGATCCGGAGGGACAGGGATTGGCTACACCTTC.

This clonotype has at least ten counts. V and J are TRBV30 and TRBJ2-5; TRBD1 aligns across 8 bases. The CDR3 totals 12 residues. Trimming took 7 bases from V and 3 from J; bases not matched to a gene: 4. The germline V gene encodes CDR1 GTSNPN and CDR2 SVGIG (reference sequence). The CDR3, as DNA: TGTGCCTCGGACAGGGAGGAAGAGACCCAGTACTTC. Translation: CASDREEETQYF.

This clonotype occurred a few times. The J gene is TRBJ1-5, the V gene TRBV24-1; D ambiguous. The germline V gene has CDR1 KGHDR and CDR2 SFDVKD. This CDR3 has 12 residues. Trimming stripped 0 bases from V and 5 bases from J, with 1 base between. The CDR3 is CATSDLHQPQHF. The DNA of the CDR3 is TGTGCCACCAGTGATTTGCATCAGCCCCAGCATTTT.

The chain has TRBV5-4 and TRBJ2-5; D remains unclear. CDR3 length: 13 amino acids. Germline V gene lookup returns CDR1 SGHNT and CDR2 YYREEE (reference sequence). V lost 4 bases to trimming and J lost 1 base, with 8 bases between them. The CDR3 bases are TGTGCCAGCAGCGCCCGACTCCAAGAGACCCAGTACTTC. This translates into CASSARLQETQYF.

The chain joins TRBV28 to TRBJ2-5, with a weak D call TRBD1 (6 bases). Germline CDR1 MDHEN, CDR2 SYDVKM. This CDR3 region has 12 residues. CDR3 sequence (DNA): TGTGCAACCAAGGGGGTCCAAGAGACCCAGTACTTC. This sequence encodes CATKGVQETQYF.

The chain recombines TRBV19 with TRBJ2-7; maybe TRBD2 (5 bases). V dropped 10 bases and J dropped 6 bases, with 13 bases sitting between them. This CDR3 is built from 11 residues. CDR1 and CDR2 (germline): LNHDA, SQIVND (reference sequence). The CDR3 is CATRGVLEQYF. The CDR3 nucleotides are TGTGCCACTCGGGGAGTTCTCGAGCAGTACTTC.

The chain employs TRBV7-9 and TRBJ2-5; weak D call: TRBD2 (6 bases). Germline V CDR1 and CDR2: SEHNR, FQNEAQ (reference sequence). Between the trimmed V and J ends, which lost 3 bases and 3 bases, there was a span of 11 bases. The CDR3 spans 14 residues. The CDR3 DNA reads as TGTGCCAGCAGCTTCGTGGGACTGGAAGAGACCCAGTACTTC. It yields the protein CASSFVGLEETQYF.

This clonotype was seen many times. CDR3 protein: CASSSSPGTASEETQYF. The DNA of the CDR3 is TGTGCCAGCAGTTCCTCCCCGGGGACAGCGTCCGAAGAGACCCAGTACTTC. This sequence joins TRBV28 and TRBJ2-5, with 7 bases identical to TRBD1. CDR1 and CDR2 from the germline V gene are MDHEN and SYDVKM. This CDR3 comprises 17 residues. The ends lost 4 bases at V and 3 bases at J; junction bases unmatched: 14. The full variable domain, with the rest looked up from reference TRBV28 and TRBJ2-5, is DVKVTQSSRYLVKRTGEKVFLECVQDMDHENMFWYRQDPGLGLRLIYFSYDVKMKEKGDIPEGYSVSREKKERFSLILESASTNQTSMYLCASSSSPGTASEETQYFGPGTRLLVL.

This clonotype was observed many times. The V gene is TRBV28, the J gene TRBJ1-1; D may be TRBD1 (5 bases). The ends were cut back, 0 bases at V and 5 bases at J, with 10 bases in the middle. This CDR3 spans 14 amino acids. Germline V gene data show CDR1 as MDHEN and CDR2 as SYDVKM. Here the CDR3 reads CASSLWGDRTEAFF. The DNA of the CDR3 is TGTGCCAGCAGTTTATGGGGGGATCGGACTGAAGCTTTCTTT. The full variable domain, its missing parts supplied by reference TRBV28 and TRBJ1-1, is DVKVTQSSRYLVKRTGEKVFLECVQDMDHENMFWYRQDPGLGLRLIYFSYDVKMKEKGDIPEGYSVSREKKERFSLILESASTNQTSMYLCASSLWGDRTEAFFGQGTRLTVV.

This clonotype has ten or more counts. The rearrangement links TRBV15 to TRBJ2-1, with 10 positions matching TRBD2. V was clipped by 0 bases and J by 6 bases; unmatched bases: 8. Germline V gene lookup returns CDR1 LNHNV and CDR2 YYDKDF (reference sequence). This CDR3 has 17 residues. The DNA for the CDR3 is TGTGCCACCAGCAGAGATCTAACTAGCGGGGCTGTCAATGAGCAGTTCTTC. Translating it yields CATSRDLTSGAVNEQFF.

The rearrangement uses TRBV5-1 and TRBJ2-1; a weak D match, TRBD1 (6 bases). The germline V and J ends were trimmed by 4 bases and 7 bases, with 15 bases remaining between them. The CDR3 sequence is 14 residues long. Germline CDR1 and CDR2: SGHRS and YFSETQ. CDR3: CASSQDRLGNEQFF. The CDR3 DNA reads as TGCGCCAGCAGCCAGGACAGACTGGGGAATGAGCAGTTCTTC.

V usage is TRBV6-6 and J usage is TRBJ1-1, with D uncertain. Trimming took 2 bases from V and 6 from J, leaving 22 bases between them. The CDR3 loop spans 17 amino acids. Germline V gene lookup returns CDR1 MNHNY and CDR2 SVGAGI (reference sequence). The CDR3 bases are TGTGCCAGCAGTTACCAGGACGCGGACCGTCGCAACGCTGAAGCTTTCTTT. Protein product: CASSYQDADRRNAEAFF.

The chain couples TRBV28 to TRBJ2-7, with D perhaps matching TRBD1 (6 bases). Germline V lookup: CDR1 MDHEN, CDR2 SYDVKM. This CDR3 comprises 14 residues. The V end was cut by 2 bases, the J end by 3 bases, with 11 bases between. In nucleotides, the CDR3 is TGTGCCAGCAGTTTAGACAGGTTCCTCTACGAGCAGTACTTC. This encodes CASSLDRFLYEQYF.

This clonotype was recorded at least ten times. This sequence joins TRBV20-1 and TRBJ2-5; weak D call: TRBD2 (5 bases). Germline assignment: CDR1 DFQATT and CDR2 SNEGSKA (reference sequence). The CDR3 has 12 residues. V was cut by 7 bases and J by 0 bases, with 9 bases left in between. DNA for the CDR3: TGCAGTGGTATAGCGCACCAAGAGACCCAGTACTTC. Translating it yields CSGIAHQETQYF.

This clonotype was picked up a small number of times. The chain's CDR3 is CASSFRDSYNEQFF. The CDR3 DNA is TGTGCCAGCAGCTTTAGGGACAGTTACAATGAGCAGTTCTTC. The chain carries TRBV7-3 and TRBJ2-1; 7 nucleotides match TRBD1. V dropped 3 bases and J dropped 4; count of bases not matched to a gene: 3. CDR3 length: 14 residues. The germline V gene encodes CDR1 SGHTA and CDR2 FQGTGA.

The CDR3 sequence: CASSLARGFEIYNEQFF. The DNA of the CDR3 is TGTGCCAGCAGCTTGGCGCGGGGATTTGAGATCTACAATGAGCAGTTCTTC. The J gene is TRBJ2-1, the V gene TRBV5-8, with D tentatively TRBD2 (6 bases). Trimming took 0 bases from V and 3 from J, leaving 16 bases between them. CDR1 is SGHTS and CDR2 is YDEGEE in the germline V gene. This CDR3 region has 17 residues.